This TCR beta chain was observed in a study of control samples from healthy donors and cancer patients. Sequencing was performed with immunoSEQ multiplex PCR; in TCRdb, only in-frame clones are kept and a portion is missing. The sample's table shows under 200,000 clones. This clonotype was obtained from a woman in her twenties or thirties in good health. The source material was blood.

Written as DNA, the CDR3 is TGTGCCAGCAGCTACAGCAGGGAAGACTACACCTTC. Protein: CASSYSREDYTF. The chain uses TRBV7-8 and TRBJ1-2; perhaps TRBD1 as D (5 bases). This CDR3 is built from 12 residues. Trimming cost V 4 bases and J 10 bases, with 13 bases left between them. CDR1 and CDR2 (germline): SGHVS, FQNEAQ.